The clone carrying this T cell receptor beta chain was picked up a small number of times. This sample was taken from a study of human T cells and chemical hapten exposure. Study-wide background: A roughly 2 cm by roughly 2 cm inner upper arm patch received 2% DPC for sensitization.

A single record per CDR3 protein comes from TCRdb applying MiXCR to the RACE reads. The sample records 360,000 or so distinct CDR3 sequences, more than 5% being singletons. Time point given: patch test 2, 6 weeks after DPC sensitization. As for treatment: therapeutic diphenylcyclopropenone sensitization with weekly scalp DPC. The CDR3 contains 20 residues. Germline values: CDR1 MGHRA, CDR2 YSYEKL. V dropped 3 bases and J dropped 8; count of bases not matched to a gene: 26. This TCR was sampled from a young woman with alopecia areata. Some clones in this sample may be carry-over from other donors' samples. Sequenced material: whole blood, taken in connection with sensitization to the hapten diphenylcyclopropenone (DPC). The V gene is TRBV4-1, the J gene TRBJ1-1; 8 bases fit TRBD1. The CDR3 reads CASSHYSEGMGTGGLREAFF. The CDR3 nucleotides are TGCGCCAGCAGCCACTATTCAGAGGGGATGGGGACAGGAGGTCTGCGGGAAGCTTTCTTT.